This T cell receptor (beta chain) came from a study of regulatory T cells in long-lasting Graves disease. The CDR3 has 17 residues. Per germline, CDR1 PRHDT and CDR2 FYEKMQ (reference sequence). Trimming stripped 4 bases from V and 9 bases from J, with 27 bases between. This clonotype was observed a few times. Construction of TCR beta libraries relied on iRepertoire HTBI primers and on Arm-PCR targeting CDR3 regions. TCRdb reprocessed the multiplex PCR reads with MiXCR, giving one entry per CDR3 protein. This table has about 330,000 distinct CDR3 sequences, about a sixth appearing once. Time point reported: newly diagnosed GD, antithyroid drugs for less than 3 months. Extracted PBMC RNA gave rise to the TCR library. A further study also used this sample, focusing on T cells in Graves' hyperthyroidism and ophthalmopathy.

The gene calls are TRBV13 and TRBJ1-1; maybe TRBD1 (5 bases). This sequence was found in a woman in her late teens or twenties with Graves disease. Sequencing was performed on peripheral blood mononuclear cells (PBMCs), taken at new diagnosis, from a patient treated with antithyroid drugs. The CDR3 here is CASSYRAFGLGDSQAFF. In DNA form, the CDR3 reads TGTGCCAGCAGCTATCGGGCGTTCGGTCTCGGTGACAGCCAAGCTTTCTTT.